The rows below give T cell receptor beta chains drawn from one sample of a study of T-cell reconstitution after alpha-beta-depleted transplantation in children. TCRdb used MiXCR to reprocess the PCR reads, holding one entry per CDR3 protein. In the table there are a few hundred thousand distinct CDR3 sequences, around 9.6% of which are singletons. Source: PBMCs from the stem cell graft donor, taken from the stem cell graft. The receptors originated from a human donor who donated a stem cell graft to a child with SCID. The CDR3 runs from the conserved cysteine through the conserved F or W. The order of the fields is D gene, J gene, V gene, clone size, CDR3 protein, CDR3 DNA. The D gene is left open where the match is weak. The size of a clone is reported for some rows only, either as once, few or many, or as a class for expanded clones.

NA	TRBJ2-1	TRBV19	few	CASSMSYGGNNEQFF	TGTGCCAGTAGTATGAGCTACGGGGGAAACAATGAGCAGTTCTTC
TRBD1	TRBJ1-3	TRBV10-3	NA	CAIRTGAGGNTIYF	TGTGCCATCAGAACAGGGGCCGGAGGAAACACCATATATTTT
NA	TRBJ2-1	TRBV6-1	NA	CASSEVGVVSNEQFF	TGTGCCAGCAGTGAGGTCGGGGTAGTCAGCAATGAGCAGTTCTTC
TRBD1	TRBJ2-7	TRBV20-1	NA	CSARVRDRLYEQYF	TGCAGTGCTAGAGTCCGGGACAGGCTATACGAGCAGTACTTC
TRBD2	TRBJ2-3	TRBV20-1	many	CSAREAGNTDTQYF	TGCAGTGCTAGAGAAGCGGGGAACACAGATACGCAGTATTTT
TRBD1	TRBJ1-1	TRBV27	NA	CASSIQLGQGLGTEAFF	TGTGCCAGCAGTATCCAACTGGGACAGGGGTTGGGCACTGAAGCTTTCTTT
TRBD2	TRBJ2-1	TRBV20-1	many	CSAENGLAGYNEQFF	TGCAGTGCGGAAAACGGACTAGCGGGTTACAATGAGCAGTTCTTC
TRBD1	TRBJ2-5	TRBV9	NA	CASSVDRGRGEETQYF	TGTGCCAGCAGCGTAGACAGGGGGCGGGGAGAGGAGACCCAGTACTTC
TRBD1	TRBJ2-7	TRBV5-1	many	CASSLVPDRAYEQYF	TGCGCCAGCAGCTTGGTTCCTGACAGGGCCTACGAGCAGTACTTC
TRBD1	TRBJ2-7	TRBV12-3/TRBV12-4	few	CASSIAGTGNEQYF	TGTGCCAGCAGTATAGCCGGGACAGGGAACGAGCAGTACTTC
TRBD2	TRBJ2-5	TRBV29-1	few	CSSQRGVRETQYF	TGCAGCTCGCAGCGGGGGGTTAGAGAGACCCAGTACTTC
NA	TRBJ1-2	TRBV5-1	NA	CASSLAPGNYGYTF	TGCGCCAGCAGCTTGGCCCCTGGAAACTATGGCTACACCTTC
TRBD2	TRBJ2-3	TRBV7-9	NA	CASSFGTSLSDTQYF	TGTGCCAGCAGCTTCGGGACTAGCCTCTCAGATACGCAGTATTTT
TRBD2	TRBJ2-7	TRBV4-1	many	CASSRSGGASYEQYF	TGCGCCAGCAGCCGAAGCGGGGGTGCCTCCTACGAGCAGTACTTC
NA	TRBJ1-4	TRBV29-1	NA	CSVFGGIGEKLFF	TGCAGCGTTTTCGGGGGTATCGGTGAAAAACTGTTTTTT
NA	TRBJ1-6	TRBV6-5	NA	CASSYLTGASNSPLHF	TGTGCCAGCAGTTACCTGACAGGTGCCTCAAATTCACCCCTCCACTTT
NA	TRBJ1-3	TRBV5-5	many	CASTHVSGNTIYF	TGTGCCAGCACCCACGTGTCTGGAAACACCATATATTTT
NA	TRBJ2-1	TRBV20-1	few	CSARDRLAGAHEQFF	TGCAGTGCTAGAGATAGGCTAGCCGGGGCCCATGAGCAGTTCTTC